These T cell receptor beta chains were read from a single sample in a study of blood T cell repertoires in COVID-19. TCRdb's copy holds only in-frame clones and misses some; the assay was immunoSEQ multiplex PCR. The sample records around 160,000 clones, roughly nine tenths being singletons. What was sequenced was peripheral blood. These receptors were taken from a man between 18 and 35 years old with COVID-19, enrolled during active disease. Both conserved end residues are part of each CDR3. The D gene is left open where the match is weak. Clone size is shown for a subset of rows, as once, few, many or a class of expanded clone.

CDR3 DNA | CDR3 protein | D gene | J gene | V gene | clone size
TGCGCCAGCAGCCAGGAGTTGGGACTAGCGGGAGGGCCTTTGTTCTTC | CASSQELGLAGGPLFF | TRBD2 | TRBJ2-1 | TRBV4-3 | -
TGTGCCTGGAATCCCGGGACTAGCGGGATGGCCCAGTACTTC | CAWNPGTSGMAQYF | TRBD2 | TRBJ2-5 | TRBV30 | once
TGCAGCGTTGAAGAGAGACTAGGGTTCGATGAGCAGTTCTTC | CSVEERLGFDEQFF | - | TRBJ2-1 | TRBV29-1 | -
TGTGCCAGCAGCTTAGTTTGGCTAGAGGGGGCGGAGACCCAGTACTTC | CASSLVWLEGAETQYF | TRBD1 | TRBJ2-5 | TRBV11-2 | -
TGTGCCAGCAGCCGAGCTAGCGGATCCTACGAGCAGTACTTC | CASSRASGSYEQYF | TRBD2 | TRBJ2-7 | TRBV11-2 | -
TGTGCCAGTAGTCGGAGCACAAACTCCTACGAGCAGTACTTC | CASSRSTNSYEQYF | - | TRBJ2-7 | TRBV19 | -
TGTGCCAGCAGCCCTATGGCCCGCCAGGGTCCTGTTTCTGGAAACACCATATATTTT | CASSPMARQGPVSGNTIYF | - | TRBJ1-3 | TRBV14 | once
TGTGCCAGCAGTTACTCCGGTGGCTCCTACGAGCAGTACTTC | CASSYSGGSYEQYF | - | TRBJ2-7 | TRBV6-5 | -
TGCGCCAGCAGCGGAGAACAGGGGGTGGGCGATGAAGCTTTCTTT | CASSGEQGVGDEAFF | TRBD1 | TRBJ1-1 | TRBV5-1 | -
TGTGCCAGCAGCAATCCGGGACAGGGCTACGAGCAGTACTTC | CASSNPGQGYEQYF | TRBD1 | TRBJ2-7 | TRBV5-4 | -
TGTGCCAGCAGCCCTGGGACTAGCGGGGATTACACAGATACGCAGTATTTT | CASSPGTSGDYTDTQYF | TRBD2 | TRBJ2-3 | TRBV7-9 | -
TGTGCCAGCAGCTTAGCCCCACCGGGACAGGGTTACGAGCAGTACTTC | CASSLAPPGQGYEQYF | TRBD1 | TRBJ2-7 | TRBV7-8 | -
TGTGCCATCAGTGAGCGGCGGGGGGGGCAAGAGACCCAGTACTTC | CAISERRGGQETQYF | TRBD2 | TRBJ2-5 | TRBV10-3 | -
TGTGCCAGCAGTAGGGGACAGGGGGCCGGGGAGCTGTTTTTT | CASSRGQGAGELFF | TRBD1 | TRBJ2-2 | TRBV28 | -
TGTGCCAGCAGCGACAGGGACCCCCTCTCCTACGAGCAGTACTTC | CASSDRDPLSYEQYF | TRBD1 | TRBJ2-7 | TRBV27 | -
TGTGCCAGCTCACCAGGGGGGAATCAGCCCCAGCATTTT | CASSPGGNQPQHF | - | TRBJ1-5 | TRBV18 | -
TGTGCCATCAGGCCGGGGGGGGGCACAGATACGCAGTATTTT | CAIRPGGGTDTQYF | TRBD2 | TRBJ2-3 | TRBV10-3 | -
TGTGCCAGCAGTTACTTCCTACCGACGGGGGAAAAACTGTTTTTT | CASSYFLPTGEKLFF | - | TRBJ1-4 | TRBV6-6 | -
TGTGCCAGCAGCGATACTAGCGGGGTCAATGAGCAGTTCTTC | CASSDTSGVNEQFF | TRBD2 | TRBJ2-1 | TRBV9 | -
TGTGCCTGTGACAGGGGGGGTAACTATGGCTACACCTTC | CACDRGGNYGYTF | TRBD1 | TRBJ1-2 | TRBV30 | -
TGTGCCAGCAGCCCGCGCGGGGCGGGGGCGAGTCCCGGGGAGCTGTTTTTT | CASSPRGAGASPGELFF | - | TRBJ2-2 | TRBV7-6 | -
TGTGCCAGCATCCCAGGTAGCGGGAGAGAAACCGAGCAGTACTTC | CASIPGSGRETEQYF | TRBD2 | TRBJ2-7 | TRBV27 | -
TGCGCCAGCAGCCAAGATAAGGGCAGGGGATTAGGGGATACGCAGTATTTT | CASSQDKGRGLGDTQYF | - | TRBJ2-3 | TRBV4-3 | -
TGTGCCAGCAGCCGCGGGGGACAGGGAAGCGAGCAGTACTTC | CASSRGGQGSEQYF | TRBD1 | TRBJ2-7 | TRBV9 | -
TGTGCCAGCAGCCAAATCTACGAGCAGTACTTC | CASSQIYEQYF | - | TRBJ2-7 | TRBV28 | -
TGCGCCAGCAGCCAAGACAGGGGGCTAGATCAGCCCCAGCATTTT | CASSQDRGLDQPQHF | TRBD1 | TRBJ1-5 | TRBV4-3 | -
TGTGCCTGGAGTGTAAAAGCTTGGGATACGCAGTATTTT | CAWSVKAWDTQYF | - | TRBJ2-3 | TRBV30 | -
TGCGCCAGCAGGGCACTAGCGGAGCCTACCGGGGAGCTGTTTTTT | CASRALAEPTGELFF | TRBD2 | TRBJ2-2 | TRBV5-1 | -
TGTGCCAGCAGTGCACTAGCGGTCAAAAACATTCAGTACTTC | CASSALAVKNIQYF | TRBD2 | TRBJ2-4 | TRBV2 | -
TGTGCCAGCTCAGAGTCCGGGACTAGCGGGTTTGTGAACACCGGGGAGCTGTTTTTT | CASSESGTSGFVNTGELFF | TRBD2 | TRBJ2-2 | TRBV28 | -
TGTGCCAGCAGCGTGGGACTGCTAGGAAACACCATATATTTT | CASSVGLLGNTIYF | - | TRBJ1-3 | TRBV13 | -
TGTGCCAGCAGTTTGGGCAGGGTAGGGTACGAGCAGTACTTC | CASSLGRVGYEQYF | - | TRBJ2-7 | TRBV28 | -